One sample yielded the 7 T cell receptor beta chains listed below, sequenced in a study of PD-1 blockade in classical Hodgkin lymphoma. Patients all relapsed after autologous stem cell transplantation, and there was variation in brentuximab vedotin exposure. Data came from immunoSEQ multiplex PCR; TCRdb stores just in-frame clones and leaves some out. The sample yields roughly 25,000 clones, approximately 82% seen once. Here the sequenced sample was peripheral blood mononuclear cells (PBMCs), taken before the second cycle of nivolumab. Receptors were obtained from a human donor with classical Hodgkin lymphoma.

This clone was found once. This chain joins TRBV6-4 and TRBJ2-1; no clear D. The V end was cut by 0 bases, the J end by 0 bases, with 9 bases between. CDR1 and CDR2 (germline): MRHNA, SNTAGT. There are 16 residues in the CDR3. The CDR3 is CASSDSTESSYNEQFF. CDR3 nucleotide sequence: TGTGCCAGCAGTGACTCGACTGAGAGCTCCTACAATGAGCAGTTCTTC.

In its sample, this clone was seen once. In DNA, the CDR3 is TGTGCCAGCAGCGTAGAGCCAGGGCCTCAGCCCCAGCATTTT. Translation gives CASSVEPGPQPQHF. The chain links TRBV9 to TRBJ1-5; tentatively, D is TRBD1 (5 bases). The CDR3 has 14 residues. Germline V CDR1 and CDR2: SGDLS, YYNGEE. V was cut by 0 bases and J by 6 bases, with 10 bases left in between.

This clone has more than one count but fewer than ten. The chain employs TRBV5-6 and TRBJ1-1; D gene unclear. CDR1 and CDR2 from the germline V gene are SGHDT and YYEEEE. The CDR3 totals 13 residues. The V end was cut by 0 bases, the J end by 2 bases, with 5 bases between. The CDR3 nucleotides are TGTGCCAGCAGCTTGGGGGTCAACACTGAAGCTTTCTTT. Translating gives CASSLGVNTEAFF.

J is TRBJ1-6 and V is TRBV10-3, with TRBD1 matching over 7 bases. The V gene end was trimmed by 4 bases and the J gene end by 9 bases; junction bases not matched to a gene: 3. The CDR3 is made up of 13 amino acids. CDR1 and CDR2 (germline): ENHRY, SYGVKD. The CDR3: CAISADRASPLHF. CDR3 nucleotide sequence: TGTGCCATCAGTGCTGACAGGGCTTCACCCCTCCACTTT.

The chain is built from TRBV7-2 and TRBJ1-5, with 7 bases identical to TRBD1. This CDR3 is 17 amino acids long. Germline CDR1 and CDR2: SGHTA and FQGNSA. Unmatched junction bases numbered 17, after V lost 5 bases and J lost 7 bases. CDR3 in DNA: TGTGCCAGCAGCCCTATATCGGTGAGGGGGCGCCGACAGCCCCAGCATTTT. Its translation is CASSPISVRGRRQPQHF. Variable domain in full (rest from reference TRBV7-2 and TRBJ1-5): GAGVSQSPSNKVTEKGKDVELRCDPISGHTALYWYRQSLGQGLEFLIYFQGNSAPDKSGLPSDRFSAERTGGSVSTLTIQRTQQEDSAVYLCASSPISVRGRRQPQHFGDGTRLSIL.

The V call is TRBV30, the J call TRBJ1-1; no definite D call. V lost 4 bases to trimming and J lost 4 bases, with 16 bases between them. The CDR3 has 14 residues. CDR1 is GTSNPN, CDR2 SVGIG, per germline (reference sequence). The CDR3 nucleotides read TGTGCCTGGACCTGGCGGGGAAGAGGCACTGAAGCTTTCTTT. Residues: CAWTWRGRGTEAFF. The full variable domain, completed using reference TRBV30 and TRBJ1-1, is SQTIHQWPATLVQPVGSPLSLECTVEGTSNPNLYWYRQAAGRGLQLLFYSVGIGQISSEVPQNLSASRPQDRQFILSSKKLLLSDSGFYLCAWTWRGRGTEAFFGQGTRLTVV.

This chain uses TRBV7-8 with TRBJ1-6, with D unclear. The CDR3 has 14 residues. Trimming pared 7 bases from V and 5 bases from J, leaving 12 bases between. Germline-derived CDR1 and CDR2 are SGHVS and FQNEAQ. The CDR3 coding sequence is TGTGCCAGCACCCCAGCGCGAAATAATTCACCCCTCCACTTT. Its translation is CASTPARNNSPLHF.